These 29 T cell receptor beta chains were sequenced from one sample in a study of blood T cell repertoires in COVID-19. Produced via immunoSEQ multiplex PCR; TCRdb's table is partial and in-frame only. Here the sample spans about 110,000 clones, 70% to 90% being singletons. Source material: peripheral blood. Receptor source: a human donor in a cohort sampled during active COVID-19.

With regard to this clone: This clone may be a read error of a much larger clone one base away. The identical CDR3 is also encoded by other nucleotide sequences in the sample. This chain links TRBV7-9 with TRBJ2-2; TRBD2 matches 13 bases. This CDR3 has 16 residues. Germline lookup yields CDR1 SEHNR and CDR2 FQNEAQ (reference sequence). The CDR3 DNA sequence: TGTGCGATCACTAGCGGGGGGGCGCTGGACACCGGGGAGCTGTTTTTT. Its protein product is CAITSGGALDTGELFF.

The rearrangement links TRBV3-1 (or the pseudogene TRBV3-2) to TRBJ2-1; D may be TRBD2 (5 bases). Trimming left V 1 base short and J 0 bases short, with 7 bases between. CDR1 is LGHDT, CDR2 YNNKEL, per germline (reference sequence). This CDR3 comprises 15 residues. The CDR3 nucleotides read TGTGCCAGCAGCCAAGTAGGGAGCTCCTACAATGAGCAGTTCTTC. Translated: CASSQVGSSYNEQFF.

The genes are TRBV10-1 and TRBJ1-3; 8 bases match TRBD1. Germline-derived CDR1 and CDR2 are WNHNN and SYGVQD (reference sequence). This CDR3 region has 15 residues. The J segment lost 2 bases and the V segment lost 5 bases, leaving 5 bases of the junction unmatched. The CDR3 bases are TGCGCCAGCAGTCGTGACAGGGGAGCTGGAAACACCATATATTTT. Translated, it gives CASSRDRGAGNTIYF.

This clone was recorded once. This sequence joins TRBV6-6 and TRBJ2-5, with D possibly being TRBD2 (6 bases). The length of the CDR3 is 16 residues. Germline V gives CDR1 MNHNY, CDR2 SVGAGI (reference sequence). Trimming removed 2 bases at V and 2 bases at J, with 15 bases between. The CDR3 reads CASSYEGLGGQETQYF. In nucleotides, the CDR3 is TGTGCCAGCAGTTACGAGGGTCTGGGGGGACAAGAGACCCAGTACTTC.

J is TRBJ1-2 and V is TRBV6-2 or TRBV6-3; 7 bases align to TRBD1. Germline V gene sequence: CDR1 MNHEY, CDR2 SVGEGT. The J segment lost 2 bases and the V segment lost 5 bases, leaving 5 bases of the junction unmatched. The CDR3 spans 14 residues. CDR3 loop: CASSHGQANYGYTF. The CDR3 bases are TGTGCCAGCAGTCACGGACAGGCAAACTATGGCTACACCTTC.

The J gene is TRBJ1-1, the V gene TRBV5-6; no clear D gene. V was shortened by 7 bases and J by 8 bases, with 24 bases between the two germline ends. This CDR3 is built from 15 residues. The germline CDR1 and CDR2 sequences are SGHDT and YYEEEE. The CDR3 loop reads CASGLPTPGTGEAFF. As DNA, the CDR3 is TGTGCCAGCGGACTCCCGACCCCGGGAACTGGGGAAGCTTTCTTT.

The rearrangement links TRBV24-1 to TRBJ1-4, with TRBD1 matching over 10 bases. With 2 bases clipped from V and 8 bases from J, the junction kept 4 bases outside the gene matches. CDR3 length: 15 residues. The germline V gene has CDR1 KGHDR and CDR2 SFDVKD. The CDR3 is CATSDSGTGEEKLFF. The CDR3 DNA follows: TGTGCCACCAGTGATTCCGGGACAGGGGAAGAAAAACTGTTTTTT.

The rearrangement uses TRBV5-1 and TRBJ2-3; 8 bases are shared with TRBD1. CDR3 size: 15 residues. Germline trimming cut 2 bases from V and 5 bases from J; bases unmatched to any gene: 7. CDR1 is SGHRS and CDR2 is YFSETQ in the germline V gene. CDR3 sequence: CASSFVAGGEDTQYF. CDR3 nucleotide sequence: TGCGCCAGCAGCTTCGTGGCAGGGGGCGAAGATACGCAGTATTTT.

The chain couples TRBV6-5 to TRBJ2-7, with D tentatively TRBD1 (6 bases). Trimming took off 2 bases at V and 5 bases at J, with 10 bases between the two ends. Germline CDR1 reads MNHEY; CDR2 reads SVGAGI. This CDR3 is built from 13 residues. The CDR3 here is CASSYAPGDEQYF. CDR3 DNA sequence: TGTGCCAGCAGTTACGCACCAGGGGACGAGCAGTACTTC.

This clone was picked up one time. The V gene is TRBV29-1, the J gene TRBJ1-2; perhaps TRBD1 as D (5 bases). The V gene's germline CDR1 is SQVTM and CDR2 ANQGSEA. V lost 7 bases and J lost 4, with 19 bases in between. The CDR3 covers 14 residues. In nucleotides, the CDR3 is TGCAGCGCAGCGGACGGGGGGATCTCCTATGGCTACACCTTC. This sequence encodes CSAADGGISYGYTF.

The J gene is TRBJ1-2, the V gene TRBV28; D is unclear. The CDR3 sequence is 14 residues long. The germline gives CDR1 MDHEN, CDR2 SYDVKM. V gave up 5 bases and J gave up 4 bases, with 14 bases separating them. CDR3 amino acids: CASSTDTAVYGYTF. The CDR3 DNA reads TGTGCCAGCAGTACCGACACGGCCGTCTATGGCTACACCTTC.

The genes are TRBV5-4 and TRBJ2-6; D remains unclear. In germline, CDR1 is SGHNT, CDR2 YYREEE (reference sequence). V shed 6 bases and J shed 0 bases, with 10 bases lying between them. The CDR3 contains 15 residues. CDR3 residues: CASTFQNSGANVLTF. CDR3 nucleotides: TGTGCCAGCACCTTCCAGAACTCTGGGGCCAACGTCCTGACTTTC.

The chain carries TRBV7-2 and TRBJ1-2, with a weak D call TRBD1 (6 bases). The germline gives CDR1 SGHTA, CDR2 FQGNSA. This CDR3 is built from 15 residues. The ends were cut back, 4 bases at V and 8 bases at J, with 20 bases in the middle. The CDR3 here is CASSSISATGGGYTF. CDR3 bases: TGTGCCAGCAGCTCCATATCAGCGACAGGAGGAGGCTACACCTTC.

The V and J genes are TRBV21-1 and TRBJ2-7; the D call in the table, TRBD2, was not verified against the DNA. TRBV21-1 is labeled a pseudogene. The CDR3 totals 20 residues. In DNA, the CDR3 is TGTGCCAGCAGCAAAGAATATTCGGCTAGCGGGGGGCCTAGCTCCTACGAGCAGTACTTC. This translates into CASSKEYSASGGPSSYEQYF.

This clone appeared a single time. The chain couples TRBV19 to TRBJ1-1; possible D gene TRBD1, 5 bases. The V and J ends lost 4 bases and 1 base respectively, with 10 bases between them. The germline gives CDR1 LNHDA, CDR2 SQIVND (reference sequence). CDR3 size: 14 residues. CDR3 protein: CASSNGGWNTEAFF. CDR3 DNA sequence: TGTGCCAGTAGTAACGGGGGTTGGAACACTGAAGCTTTCTTT.

The genes are TRBV9 and TRBJ2-5; 10 nucleotides line up with TRBD1. Germline CDR1 reads SGDLS; CDR2 reads YYNGEE. The CDR3 runs 16 residues. V shed 3 bases and J 4 bases; nucleotides not matched to a gene: 9. CDR3: CASSARTGGGGETQYF. In DNA, the CDR3 is TGTGCCAGCAGCGCCCGGACAGGGGGTGGGGGAGAGACCCAGTACTTC.

The chain employs TRBV2 and TRBJ2-7; a possible D gene is TRBD1 (6 bases). The CDR3 extends over 15 amino acids. Trimming stripped 8 bases from V and 1 base from J, with 18 bases between. The V gene's germline CDR1 is SNHLY and CDR2 FYNNEI. DNA for the CDR3: TGTGCCAGCGGGGAATTCCGGGACACTTCCTACGAGCAGTACTTC. Translation: CASGEFRDTSYEQYF.

The chain links TRBV6-2 or TRBV6-3 to TRBJ1-3; unclear D gene. CDR3 length: 16 residues. CDR1 MNHEY and CDR2 SVGEGT come from the germline V gene. V lost 4 bases and J 6 bases, leaving 19 bases between the germline ends. CDR3 DNA sequence: TGTGCCAGCAGTTCACGTAAGCGGGGAGATGAAAACACCATATATTTT. It translates to CASSSRKRGDENTIYF.

V gene TRBV9 combines with J gene TRBJ2-1; no clear D gene. Per the germline V gene, CDR1 is SGDLS and CDR2 is YYNGEE. V lost 2 bases and J 4 bases, leaving 10 bases between the germline ends. CDR3 length: 14 residues. CDR3 nucleotide sequence: TGTGCCAGCAGCGTGGGCCCAAGATACAATGAGCAGTTCTTC. Residues: CASSVGPRYNEQFF.

Only one count was recorded for this clone. The chain employs TRBV11-2 and TRBJ2-7; 10 nucleotides line up with TRBD1. The CDR3 sequence is 19 residues long. Germline CDR1 and CDR2: SGHAT and FQNNGV. V lost 6 bases, J lost 2 bases, and 19 bases stayed unmatched. The CDR3: CASSHYLYPGQGIAYEQYF. The CDR3 DNA sequence: TGTGCCAGCAGTCATTACTTATATCCGGGACAGGGGATCGCCTACGAGCAGTACTTC.

The V and J genes are TRBV30 and TRBJ1-4, with D perhaps TRBD1 (5 bases). CDR1 is GTSNPN and CDR2 is SVGIG in the germline V gene (reference sequence). There are 15 residues in the CDR3. Between the trimmed V and J ends, which lost 5 bases and 5 bases, there was a span of 18 bases. The DNA for the CDR3 is TGTGCCTGGGCTCAGGGTAGCAATCTAAATGAAAAACTGTTTTTT. Protein sequence: CAWAQGSNLNEKLFF.

In regard to this clone: Other nucleotide sequences from this sample produce the same CDR3. The V and J genes are TRBV24-1 and TRBJ2-2; 9 bases fit TRBD1. The junction had 1 base not matched to a gene; V was cut back by 7 bases and J by 2 bases. This CDR3 is built from 14 residues. Germline CDR1 reads KGHDR; CDR2 reads SFDVKD. The DNA for the CDR3 is TGTGCCACCAGGGGACAGGGTAACACCGGGGAGCTGTTTTTT. This encodes CATRGQGNTGELFF.

This clone was observed a few times. J is TRBJ2-2 and V is TRBV19; TRBD2 agrees at 9 bases. The CDR3 has 17 residues. Trimming removed 7 bases from V and 7 bases from J; junction bases left unmatched: 16. Germline-derived CDR1 and CDR2 are LNHDA and SQIVND (reference sequence). As DNA, the CDR3 is TGTGCCAGTAACCCGGGGCTAGCGGGACCCCCCGTCGGGGAGCTGTTTTTT. It codes for CASNPGLAGPPVGELFF.

CDR3 in DNA: TGTGCCAGCAGCACCCAAGGGGGAGTTAAAGAGACCCAGTACTTC. Translating it yields CASSTQGGVKETQYF. This sequence joins TRBV9 and TRBJ2-5, with D possibly matching TRBD1 (6 bases). Germline-derived CDR1 and CDR2 are SGDLS and YYNGEE. This CDR3 is built from 15 residues. With 4 bases removed from V and 3 bases from J, the gap between germline ends came to 16 bases.

The V call is TRBV6-5, the J call TRBJ2-1; 7 nucleotides agree with TRBD2. Per the germline V gene, CDR1 is MNHEY and CDR2 is SVGAGI. The ends lost 10 bases at V and 6 bases at J; junction bases unmatched: 12. This CDR3 contains 14 residues. CDR3 nucleotide sequence: TGTGCCACACTAGCGCCGCTGACCCCCAATGAGCAGTTCTTC. It encodes CATLAPLTPNEQFF.

In DNA, the CDR3 is TGTGCCAGTAGTAGGGACAGAAGCTCCTACAATGAGCAGTTCTTC. It yields the protein CASSRDRSSYNEQFF. The rearrangement links TRBV19 to TRBJ2-1, with 7 bases fitting TRBD1. Germline CDR1 and CDR2: LNHDA and SQIVND (reference sequence). V was clipped by 4 bases and J by 0 bases; unmatched bases: 3. The CDR3 is 15 amino acids. Filled out from reference TRBV19 and TRBJ2-1, the complete variable domain reads DGGITQSPKYLFRKEGQNVTLSCEQNLNHDAMYWYRQDPGQGLRLIYYSQIVNDFQKGDIAEGYSVSREKKESFPLTVTSAQKNPTAFYLCASSRDRSSYNEQFFGPGTRLTVL.

The gene calls are TRBV6-1 and TRBJ1-4; weak D call: TRBD1 (6 bases). V gave up 3 bases and J gave up 7 bases, with 18 bases separating them. There are 16 residues in the CDR3. Germline V gene sequence: CDR1 MNHNS, CDR2 SASEGT. CDR3 nucleotide sequence: TGTGCCAGCAGTGATGTGGGACATCCGAGTGGTGAAAAACTGTTTTTT. Its translation: CASSDVGHPSGEKLFF.

The V call is TRBV29-1, the J call TRBJ1-2, with D perhaps TRBD1 (5 bases). The CDR3 has 13 amino acids. V lost 0 bases to trimming and J lost 8 bases, with 13 bases between them. Germline V gene lookup returns CDR1 SQVTM and CDR2 ANQGSEA. DNA for the CDR3: TGCAGCGTTGAAGATCCCGGGGGATGGGGCTACACCTTC. Protein product: CSVEDPGGWGYTF.

This chain joins TRBV5-4 and TRBJ2-7, with 7 bases matching TRBD2. The germline gives CDR1 SGHNT, CDR2 YYREEE (reference sequence). Trimming at V came to 1 base and at J to 2 bases, leaving 3 bases not matched to a gene. The CDR3 consists of 14 residues. CDR3 coding DNA: TGTGCCAGCAGCTTGACTAGCGACACCTACGAGCAGTACTTC. Protein product: CASSLTSDTYEQYF.